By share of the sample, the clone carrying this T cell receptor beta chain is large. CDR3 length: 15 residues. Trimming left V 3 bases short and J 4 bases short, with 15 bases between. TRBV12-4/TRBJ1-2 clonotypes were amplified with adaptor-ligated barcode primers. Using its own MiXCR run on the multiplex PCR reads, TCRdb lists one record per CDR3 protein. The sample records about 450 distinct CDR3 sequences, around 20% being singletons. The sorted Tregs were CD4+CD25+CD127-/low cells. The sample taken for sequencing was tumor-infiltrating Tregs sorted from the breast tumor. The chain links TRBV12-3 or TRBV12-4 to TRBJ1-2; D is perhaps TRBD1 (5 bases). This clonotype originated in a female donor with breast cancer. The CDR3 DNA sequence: TGTGCCAGCAGTTTGTCCCAGGGCGGGGCCTATGGCTACACCTTC. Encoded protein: CASSLSQGGAYGYTF.